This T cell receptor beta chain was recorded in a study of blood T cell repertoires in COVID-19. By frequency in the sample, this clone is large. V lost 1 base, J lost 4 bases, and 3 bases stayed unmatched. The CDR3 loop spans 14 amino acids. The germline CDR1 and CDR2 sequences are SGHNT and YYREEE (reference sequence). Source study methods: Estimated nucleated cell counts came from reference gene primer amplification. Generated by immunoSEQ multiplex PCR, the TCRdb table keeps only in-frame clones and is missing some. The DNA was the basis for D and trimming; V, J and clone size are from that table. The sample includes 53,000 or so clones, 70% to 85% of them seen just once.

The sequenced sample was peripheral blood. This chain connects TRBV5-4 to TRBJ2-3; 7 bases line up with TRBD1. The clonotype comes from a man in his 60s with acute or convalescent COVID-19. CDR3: CASSLRGPADTQYF. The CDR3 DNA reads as TGTGCCAGCAGCTTGAGGGGGCCGGCAGATACGCAGTATTTT. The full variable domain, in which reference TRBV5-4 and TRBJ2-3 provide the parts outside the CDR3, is ETGVTQSPTHLIKTRGQQVTLRCSSQSGHNTVSWYQQALGQGPQFIFQYYREEENGRGNFPPRFSGLQFPNYSSELNVNALELDDSALYLCASSLRGPADTQYFGPGTRLTVL.